A single sample is the source of the 32 T cell receptor beta chains below, sequenced in a study of blood T cell repertoires in COVID-19. TCRdb keeps only in-frame clones here, not all; method: immunoSEQ multiplex PCR. This sample has roughly 68,000 clones, with 88% found just once. Sequences were obtained from peripheral blood. The receptors shown here come from a woman aged 55-69 years with COVID-19, enrolled during active disease.

The chain couples TRBV18 to TRBJ1-2; 7 positions match TRBD1. J gave up 8 bases and V 3 bases, and 3 bases lay outside the gene matches. The CDR3 has 12 amino acids. The germline V gene encodes CDR1 KGHSH and CDR2 LQKENI. Written as DNA, the CDR3 is TGTGCCAGCTCACCGACAGGGCCCGGCTACACCTTC. It yields the protein CASSPTGPGYTF.

This clone showed up just a few times. J is TRBJ1-2 and V is TRBV5-1, with 7 positions matching TRBD1. The germline V gene has CDR1 SGHRS and CDR2 YFSETQ. V dropped 3 bases and J dropped 3; count of bases not matched to a gene: 11. This CDR3 is built from 16 residues. CDR3 in DNA: TGCGCCAGCAGCTCGGGGGGGACAGAGGATTACTATGGCTACACCTTC. This codes for CASSSGGTEDYYGYTF. Filled out from reference TRBV5-1 and TRBJ1-2, the complete variable domain reads KAGVTQTPRYLIKTRGQQVTLSCSPISGHRSVSWYQQTPGQGLQFLFEYFSETQRNKGNFPGRFSGRQFSNSRSEMNVSTLELGDSALYLCASSSGGTEDYYGYTFGSGTRLTVV.

In regard to this clone: Other DNA sequences within the sample encode an identical CDR3. The gene calls are TRBV10-3 and TRBJ2-1; 9 nucleotides match TRBD2. Germline-derived CDR1 and CDR2 are ENHRY and SYGVKD. CDR3 size: 14 residues. V dropped 4 bases and J dropped 4; count of bases not matched to a gene: 2. This CDR3 is CAISGLAEYNEQFF. In DNA form, the CDR3 reads TGTGCCATCAGTGGACTAGCGGAATACAATGAGCAGTTCTTC.

This sequence joins TRBV2 and TRBJ2-1, with D perhaps TRBD2 (5 bases). This CDR3 is 13 amino acids long. CDR1 and CDR2 from the germline V gene are SNHLY and FYNNEI. The V and J ends lost 4 bases and 10 bases respectively, with 14 bases between them. CDR3 sequence reads: CASSVGSGWEQFF. The CDR3, as DNA: TGTGCCAGCAGTGTTGGCAGCGGATGGGAGCAGTTCTTC.

A few counts support this clone. The chain has TRBV11-2 and TRBJ2-1; D unresolved. The V end was cut by 1 base, the J end by 6 bases, with 7 bases between. CDR1 is SGHAT and CDR2 is FQNNGV in the germline V gene. The CDR3 is made up of 13 amino acids. CDR3 region: CASSLGPLNEQFF. Here the CDR3 DNA reads TGTGCCAGCAGCTTAGGTCCCCTCAATGAGCAGTTCTTC.

V is TRBV6-7 and J is TRBJ2-7; D is undetermined. TRBV6-7 is an ORF; its function is uncertain. Deletions cut 0 bases from V and 6 bases from J, with 6 bases between. The CDR3 spans 12 residues. CDR3 loop: CASSYSSREQYF. CDR3 DNA sequence: TGTGCCAGCAGTTACTCGTCCCGCGAGCAGTACTTC.

This clone has just a few counts. The chain combines TRBV19 with TRBJ1-2; a possible D gene is TRBD1 (6 bases). Per germline, CDR1 LNHDA and CDR2 SQIVND (reference sequence). V was trimmed by 7 bases and J by 0 bases, leaving 9 bases between them. This CDR3 is 13 amino acids long. In DNA, the CDR3 is TGTGCCAGTACCGGGGGGCCTAACTATGGCTACACCTTC. As protein: CASTGGPNYGYTF. Filled out from reference TRBV19 and TRBJ1-2, the complete variable domain reads DGGITQSPKYLFRKEGQNVTLSCEQNLNHDAMYWYRQDPGQGLRLIYYSQIVNDFQKGDIAEGYSVSREKKESFPLTVTSAQKNPTAFYLCASTGGPNYGYTFGSGTRLTVV.

The chain couples TRBV4-3 to TRBJ1-2, with no clear D. Germline V CDR1 and CDR2: LGHNA, YSLEER. With 4 bases removed from V and 8 bases from J, the gap between germline ends came to 17 bases. The CDR3 covers 14 residues. CDR3 in DNA: TGCGCCAGCAGCCCATCCTCCGGGGTGACGGGCTACACCTTC. It yields the protein CASSPSSGVTGYTF.

CDR3 DNA sequence: TGTGCCAGCAGTTCCCCGGGACTGAGCTCCTACGAGCAGTACTTC. This translates into CASSSPGLSSYEQYF. The rearrangement links TRBV2 to TRBJ2-7; D might be TRBD2 (6 bases). Trimming shortened V by 5 bases and J by 0 bases, and 14 bases separated the two germline ends. From germline, CDR1 is SNHLY and CDR2 FYNNEI. The CDR3 runs to 15 residues.

The V call is TRBV24-1, the J call TRBJ2-2; 9 bases are shared with TRBD2. This CDR3 is built from 17 residues. The trim removed 5 bases at V and 7 bases at J, leaving 13 bases unmatched. CDR1 and CDR2 (germline): KGHDR, SFDVKD. CDR3 in DNA: TGTGCCACCAGTGCCCTCTGGGGGCGGGAGGGCGACGGGGAGCTGTTTTTT. It yields the protein CATSALWGREGDGELFF.

This sequence joins TRBV7-2 and TRBJ1-3; TRBD1 is a possible D gene (5 bases). V was cut by 1 base and J by 2 bases, with 9 bases left in between. The germline V gene has CDR1 SGHTA and CDR2 FQGNSA. The CDR3 runs 15 residues. This chain's CDR3 is CASSLVTGAGNTIYF. DNA for the CDR3: TGTGCCAGCAGCTTAGTTACGGGGGCTGGAAACACCATATATTTT.

This rearrangement joins TRBV3-1 (or the pseudogene TRBV3-2) to TRBJ1-4; a weak D match, TRBD1 (6 bases). V was trimmed by 4 bases and J by 3 bases, leaving 15 bases between them. CDR1 and CDR2 from the germline V gene are LGHDT and YNNKEL (reference sequence). This CDR3 is built from 16 residues. CDR3 region: CASSPGRGASNEKLFF. The CDR3 nucleotides are TGTGCCAGCAGCCCGGGGCGGGGGGCGTCTAATGAAAAACTGTTTTTT.

The J gene is TRBJ2-7, the V gene TRBV2; 12 bases agree with TRBD2. CDR3 length equals 15 residues. V shed 7 bases and J 0 bases; nucleotides not matched to a gene: 4. Germline-derived CDR1 and CDR2 are SNHLY and FYNNEI. Here the CDR3 reads CASKPGLAGSYEQYF. The DNA of the CDR3 is TGTGCCAGCAAACCGGGACTAGCGGGCTCCTACGAGCAGTACTTC.

V and J are TRBV25-1 and TRBJ2-3; perhaps TRBD1 as D (6 bases). The CDR3 has 11 amino acids. The germline CDR1 and CDR2 sequences are MGHDK and SYGVNS. V gave up 7 bases and J gave up 6 bases, with 8 bases separating them. The CDR3 DNA reads as TGTGCCAGCACCCAGGGGGATACGCAGTATTTT. As protein: CASTQGDTQYF.

J is TRBJ2-7 and V is TRBV30; tentatively, D is TRBD1 (5 bases). V was shortened by 2 bases and J by 2 bases, with 7 bases between the two germline ends. This CDR3 spans 12 amino acids. Germline assignment: CDR1 GTSNPN and CDR2 SVGIG (reference sequence). The CDR3 region is CAWSMTAYEQYF. The CDR3 DNA is TGTGCCTGGAGTATGACAGCCTACGAGCAGTACTTC. The variable domain in full, with the rest retrieved from reference TRBV30 and TRBJ2-7, is SQTIHQWPATLVQPVGSPLSLECTVEGTSNPNLYWYRQAAGRGLQLLFYSVGIGQISSEVPQNLSASRPQDRQFILSSKKLLLSDSGFYLCAWSMTAYEQYFGPGTRLTVT.

This sequence joins TRBV5-5 and TRBJ2-5; 12 nucleotides agree with TRBD1. Germline lookup yields CDR1 SGHKS and CDR2 YYEKEE (reference sequence). V lost 6 bases and J lost 1; bases outside the gene matches: 10. CDR3 length equals 17 residues. The CDR3 bases are TGTGCCAGCAACTACGTAGGGACAGGGGGCCTCCAAGAGACCCAGTACTTC. Its translation: CASNYVGTGGLQETQYF.

The genes are TRBV7-2 and TRBJ2-1; D gene uncertain. Trimming removed 0 bases at V and 0 bases at J, with 6 bases between. The CDR3 extends over 15 amino acids. Germline assignment: CDR1 SGHTA and CDR2 FQGNSA. The CDR3 bases are TGTGCCAGCAGCTTAGCGGCAGGCTCCTACAATGAGCAGTTCTTC. This encodes CASSLAAGSYNEQFF.

This clone was counted between two and nine times. The V call is TRBV5-5, the J call TRBJ2-7; weak D call: TRBD2 (7 bases). This CDR3 has 16 amino acids. Germline lookup yields CDR1 SGHKS and CDR2 YYEKEE (reference sequence). The V and J ends lost 2 bases and 4 bases respectively, with 19 bases between them. The CDR3 sequence is CASSLGGAGLSYEQYF. The CDR3 DNA follows: TGTGCCAGCAGCTTAGGGGGAGCGGGACTTTCGTACGAGCAGTACTTC.

The genes are TRBV6-6 and TRBJ1-3, with no clear D. Deletions cut 0 bases from V and 2 bases from J, with 5 bases between. The CDR3 is 14 amino acids. Germline CDR1 reads MNHNY; CDR2 reads SVGAGI (reference sequence). CDR3 in DNA: TGTGCCAGCAGTTACTCGACTACTGGAAACACCATATATTTT. Its protein product is CASSYSTTGNTIYF.

This chain uses TRBV5-5 with TRBJ2-3; weak D call: TRBD2 (6 bases). Germline CDR1 SGHKS, CDR2 YYEKEE (reference sequence). This CDR3 is 18 amino acids long. V shed 4 bases and J shed 0 bases, with 21 bases lying between them. CDR3: CASSLSGTDSLSTDTQYF. The CDR3 DNA is TGTGCCAGCAGCCTATCCGGGACTGATAGCCTCAGCACAGATACGCAGTATTTT.

The chain carries TRBV13 and TRBJ2-2; 8 nucleotides align to TRBD2. In germline, CDR1 is PRHDT, CDR2 FYEKMQ (reference sequence). The trim removed 6 bases at V and 3 bases at J, leaving 6 bases unmatched. The CDR3 consists of 15 residues. DNA for the CDR3: TGTGCCAGCAGGCTGAGCGGGGGATACACCGGGGAGCTGTTTTTT. It specifies CASRLSGGYTGELFF. The variable domain in full, completed from reference TRBV13 and TRBJ2-2, reads AAGVIQSPRHLIKEKRETATLKCYPIPRHDTVYWYQQGPGQDPQFLISFYEKMQSDKGSIPDRFSAQQFSDYHSELNMSSLELGDSALYFCASRLSGGYTGELFFGEGSRLTVL.

The chain carries TRBV19 and TRBJ2-5; D gene uncertain. With 4 bases removed from V and 4 bases from J, the gap between germline ends came to 4 bases. The CDR3 spans 11 residues. CDR1 is LNHDA, CDR2 SQIVND, per germline (reference sequence). DNA of the CDR3: TGTGCCAGTAGTACAGGAGAGACCCAGTACTTC. Translating gives CASSTGETQYF. The full variable domain, in which reference TRBV19 and TRBJ2-5 provide the parts outside the CDR3, is DGGITQSPKYLFRKEGQNVTLSCEQNLNHDAMYWYRQDPGQGLRLIYYSQIVNDFQKGDIAEGYSVSREKKESFPLTVTSAQKNPTAFYLCASSTGETQYFGPGTRLLVL.

This clone was seen only once. This chain uses TRBV28 with TRBJ1-5; D is unclear. This CDR3 spans 14 amino acids. From germline, CDR1 is MDHEN and CDR2 SYDVKM. V lost 2 bases and J 4 bases, leaving 9 bases between the germline ends. The CDR3 nucleotides read TGTGCCAGCAGTTTACTTATGGAGAATCAGCCCCAGCATTTT. Residues: CASSLLMENQPQHF.

The J gene is TRBJ2-1, the V gene TRBV7-8, with D possibly TRBD2 on 6 matching bases. V dropped 4 bases and J dropped 4 bases, with 8 bases sitting between them. Germline CDR1 SGHVS, CDR2 FQNEAQ. The CDR3 consists of 13 residues. CDR3 nucleotide sequence: TGTGCCAGCAGCTCGACTAGTTACAATGAGCAGTTCTTC. It yields the protein CASSSTSYNEQFF.

The genes are TRBV12-3 or TRBV12-4 and TRBJ2-7; the D gene is possibly TRBD1 (5 bases). V lost 5 bases and J 5 bases, leaving 13 bases between the germline ends. This CDR3 is 13 amino acids long. CDR3 region: CASSLRQFDEQYF. The CDR3 DNA follows: TGTGCCAGCAGTCTAAGACAGTTCGACGAGCAGTACTTC.

The rearrangement joins TRBV6-2 or TRBV6-3 to TRBJ1-2; 10 positions match TRBD1. J lost 3 bases, V lost 5 bases, and 6 bases had no gene match. The CDR3 length is 15 residues. The germline gives CDR1 MNHEY, CDR2 SVGEGT. The CDR3 sequence: CASSLTGGKDYGYTF. The CDR3, as DNA: TGTGCCAGCAGTCTGACAGGGGGCAAGGACTATGGCTACACCTTC.

This chain links TRBV27 with TRBJ1-2; unclear D gene. Trimming removed 5 bases from V and 2 bases from J, with 12 bases in between. CDR3 size: 14 residues. Germline V lookup: CDR1 MNHEY, CDR2 SMNVEV (reference sequence). DNA for the CDR3: TGTGCCAGCAGTCTAGGACGGGAGAACTATGGCTACACCTTC. Protein sequence: CASSLGRENYGYTF.

This chain connects TRBV7-6 to TRBJ2-7; 7 nucleotides line up with TRBD1. Germline CDR1 SGHVS, CDR2 FNYEAQ. This CDR3 has 16 residues. J gave up 0 bases and V 5 bases, and 10 bases lay outside the gene matches. CDR3: CASSPRTGPSSYEQYF. CDR3 in DNA: TGTGCCAGCAGCCCTCGGACAGGCCCAAGCTCCTACGAGCAGTACTTC. Filled out from reference TRBV7-6 and TRBJ2-7, the complete variable domain reads GAGVSQSPRYKVTKRGQDVALRCDPISGHVSLYWYRQALGQGPEFLTYFNYEAQQDKSGLPNDRFSAERPEGSISTLTIQRTEQRDSAMYRCASSPRTGPSSYEQYFGPGTRLTVT.

On this clone itself: One end of the junction varies from germline; a read error may be responsible. The V and J genes are TRBV7-9 and TRBJ2-7; TRBD1 matches 7 bases. The germline V gene has CDR1 SEHNR and CDR2 FQNEAQ (reference sequence). The CDR3 runs 12 residues. Written as DNA, the CDR3 is TGTGCCAGCAGCTTAAATCAGGGGGATACCTTTTTC. It translates to CASSLNQGDTFF.

This rearrangement joins TRBV11-3 to TRBJ2-2; D not certain. The CDR3 runs to 14 residues. Germline CDR1 reads SGHNT; CDR2 reads YENEEA. V was trimmed by 0 bases and J by 1 base, leaving 3 bases between them. The chain's CDR3 is CASSLDRNTGELFF. The CDR3 nucleotides read TGTGCCAGCAGCTTAGACAGGAACACCGGGGAGCTGTTTTTT.

The V call is TRBV7-6, the J call TRBJ2-3; perhaps TRBD2 as D (6 bases). The CDR3 loop spans 15 amino acids. Germline-derived CDR1 and CDR2 are SGHVS and FNYEAQ. Trimming stripped 1 base from V and 4 bases from J, with 12 bases between. The CDR3 region is CASSLDGVAADTQYF. DNA for the CDR3: TGTGCCAGCAGCTTAGATGGGGTAGCGGCAGATACGCAGTATTTT.

This chain uses TRBV2 with TRBJ1-6, with 8 bases that match TRBD1. The germline CDR1 and CDR2 sequences are SNHLY and FYNNEI. The CDR3 spans 15 residues. V lost 7 bases and J lost 8; bases outside the gene matches: 10. The CDR3 nucleotides are TGTGCCAGCACAGGGGGCGCATCAAGGGATTCACCCCTCCACTTT. This translates into CASTGGASRDSPLHF.